Following are 11 T cell receptor beta chains from one sample sequenced in a study of identifying expanded T cells in peripheral blood. Here immunoSEQ multiplex PCR was the method, and the copy in TCRdb shows in-frame clones only, minus some. This table holds 50,000 to 70,000 clones, about 87% found once. Sample: blood. The receptors were sampled from a person between 18 and 75 years old in good health.

The chain has TRBV28 and TRBJ2-2, with TRBD2 matching over 9 bases. The CDR3 is 15 amino acids. Trimming at V came to 8 bases and at J to 5 bases, leaving 9 bases not matched to a gene. The germline gives CDR1 MDHEN, CDR2 SYDVKM. For the CDR3, the DNA is TGTGCCAGCGGGACTAGCTGGGGTGGGACCGGGGAGCTGTTTTTT. It encodes CASGTSWGGTGELFF.

The genes are TRBV28 and TRBJ1-1; D is uncertain. The CDR3 is 13 amino acids. Germline V gene sequence: CDR1 MDHEN, CDR2 SYDVKM. V lost 3 bases, J lost 1 base, and 6 bases lay in between. In nucleotides, the CDR3 is TGTGCCAGCAGTTTGCTGGGGAACACTGAAGCTTTCTTT. Translating gives CASSLLGNTEAFF.

The chain uses TRBV7-3 and TRBJ2-7; D possibly corresponds to TRBD2 (7 bases). V shed 5 bases and J shed 3 bases, with 17 bases lying between them. Germline V gene sequence: CDR1 SGHTA, CDR2 FQGTGA. The CDR3 totals 15 residues. This CDR3 is CASSLFGGQIYEQYF. CDR3 nucleotides: TGTGCCAGCAGCCTGTTCGGGGGGCAGATCTACGAGCAGTACTTC. The complete variable domain, with remaining parts taken from reference TRBV7-3 and TRBJ2-7, reads GAGVSQTPSNKVTEKGKYVELRCDPISGHTALYWYRQSLGQGPEFLIYFQGTGAADDSGLPNDRFFAVRPEGSVSTLKIQRTERGDSAVYLCASSLFGGQIYEQYFGPGTRLTVT.

The gene calls are TRBV6-4 and TRBJ1-2; 12 bases align to TRBD1. CDR3 size: 15 residues. Unmatched junction bases numbered 2, after V lost 2 bases and J lost 4 bases. Germline V gene lookup returns CDR1 MRHNA and CDR2 SNTAGT. The CDR3 nucleotides read TGTGCCAGCAGTGACGGGACAGGGGGCGCCTATGGCTACACCTTC. Its translation is CASSDGTGGAYGYTF.

The chain has TRBV28 and TRBJ2-5, with D perhaps TRBD1 (6 bases). Germline values: CDR1 MDHEN, CDR2 SYDVKM. The V gene lost 5 bases and the J gene lost 0 bases, with 16 bases spanning the gap. The CDR3 extends over 16 amino acids. The CDR3 nucleotides are TGTGCCAGCAGTGCAACCGGGACAACGGACCAAGAGACCCAGTACTTC. It yields the protein CASSATGTTDQETQYF.

The rearrangement links TRBV29-1 to TRBJ2-3; D ambiguous. Germline V gene data show CDR1 as SQVTM and CDR2 as ANQGSEA. V gave up 0 bases and J gave up 1 base, with 11 bases separating them. CDR3 length: 15 amino acids. The CDR3 loop reads CSVEEGPSRTDTQYF. The DNA for the CDR3 is TGCAGCGTTGAAGAAGGGCCCAGTCGCACAGATACGCAGTATTTT.

The rearrangement joins TRBV6-4 to TRBJ1-6, with a possible D match to TRBD1 (5 bases). The CDR3 spans 15 residues. Germline CDR1 is MRHNA and CDR2 is SNTAGT. Trimming left V 3 bases short and J 7 bases short, with 13 bases between. The CDR3 sequence: CASSEGVGGNSPLHF. Here the CDR3 DNA reads TGTGCCAGCAGTGAAGGGGTTGGGGGAAATTCACCCCTCCACTTT.

V and J are TRBV7-6 and TRBJ1-4; no definite D call. The CDR3 sequence is 12 residues long. The germline V gene encodes CDR1 SGHVS and CDR2 FNYEAQ. The V and J ends lost 5 bases and 8 bases respectively, with 9 bases between them. The DNA for the CDR3 is TGTGCCAGCAGCGGCATCCGGGAAAAACTGTTTTTT. The encoded protein is CASSGIREKLFF.

In its sample, this clone was seen once. The V gene is TRBV7-9, the J gene TRBJ1-2; no firm D call. The V end was cut by 1 base, the J end by 3 bases, with 6 bases between. This CDR3 contains 13 residues. In germline, CDR1 is SEHNR, CDR2 FQNEAQ (reference sequence). The CDR3 loop reads CASSLEQHYGYTF. The CDR3 DNA is TGTGCCAGCAGCTTAGAACAGCACTATGGCTACACCTTC.

This clone showed up just once. The chain recombines TRBV5-6 with TRBJ2-2, with a possible D match to TRBD1 (6 bases). V shed 3 bases and J shed 5 bases, with 8 bases lying between them. Per germline, CDR1 SGHDT and CDR2 YYEEEE. This CDR3 has 13 residues. The CDR3 region has the DNA TGTGCCAGCAGCTCGGACAGTACCGGGGAGCTGTTTTTT. Translated: CASSSDSTGELFF.

The chain couples TRBV4-2 to TRBJ1-6; D uncertain. V lost 6 bases, J lost 1 base, and 13 bases lay in between. CDR1 and CDR2 (germline): LGHNA, YNFKEQ. This CDR3 is 16 amino acids long. The CDR3 DNA reads as TGTGCCAGCAGTCCTGAAGAGGGATCCTATAATTCACCCCTCCACTTT. This sequence encodes CASSPEEGSYNSPLHF.